A single sample gave rise to the 24 T cell receptor beta chains below, sequenced in a study of T cell repertoires in cytomegalovirus infection. Each CDR3 protein is one row after TCRdb ran MiXCR on the reads. There are about 190,000 distinct CDR3 sequences in the sample; 28% occur only once, and approximately 31% lies in the top ten. The material sequenced was PBMCs. These receptors were taken from a human donor in good health (CMV status not recorded). Some clones in this sample may be carry-over from other donors' samples.

The chain carries TRBV12-3 or TRBV12-4 and TRBJ1-4, with 9 bases aligning to TRBD1. The CDR3 is 14 amino acids. The V and J ends lost 3 bases and 7 bases, in that order; junction bases with no gene match: 3. This CDR3 is CASSLMDRGEKLFF. The CDR3 nucleotides read TGTGCCAGCAGTTTGATGGACAGGGGTGAAAAACTGTTTTTT.

This clonotype was counted between two and nine times. The chain combines TRBV7-9 with TRBJ2-1, with a possible D match to TRBD1 (6 bases). V shed 5 bases and J shed 0 bases, with 11 bases lying between them. CDR3 length: 15 amino acids. Germline assignment: CDR1 SEHNR and CDR2 FQNEAQ (reference sequence). CDR3 in amino acids: CASSLGQRSYNEQFF. CDR3 nucleotides: TGTGCCAGCAGCCTAGGACAGCGCTCCTACAATGAGCAGTTCTTC.

This clonotype was detected only a few times. The genes are TRBV19 and TRBJ1-2; tentatively, D is TRBD1 (6 bases). CDR3 length equals 16 residues. Germline CDR1 is LNHDA and CDR2 is SQIVND (reference sequence). The germline V and J ends were trimmed by 8 bases and 0 bases, with 19 bases remaining between them. As DNA, the CDR3 is TGTGCCAGTTCCGGACCAACAGGGAGAGCTAACTATGGCTACACCTTC. Its translation: CASSGPTGRANYGYTF.

In its sample, this clonotype was seen a few times. The chain employs TRBV12-3 or TRBV12-4 and TRBJ1-2, with a weak D call TRBD1 (6 bases). V was shortened by 6 bases and J by 11 bases, with 13 bases between the two germline ends. There are 11 residues in the CDR3. The CDR3 region has the DNA TGTGCCAGCAGCTTTGGACAGAAGTACACCTTC. Translating gives CASSFGQKYTF.

This clonotype was observed a handful of times. V and J are TRBV12-3 or TRBV12-4 and TRBJ2-2; the D is unclear. There are 15 residues in the CDR3. The V end was cut by 3 bases, the J end by 1 base, with 9 bases between. CDR3 DNA: TGTGCCAGCAGTTTCGGCAGGAGGAACACCGGGGAGCTGTTTTTT. Protein sequence: CASSFGRRNTGELFF.

This rearrangement joins TRBV5-1 to TRBJ2-1; either TRBD1 or TRBD2 may fit D (5 bases each). V was clipped by 2 bases and J by 8 bases, with 14 bases between them. The length of the CDR3 is 14 residues. CDR1 is SGHRS and CDR2 is YFSETQ in the germline V gene. The CDR3 DNA follows: TGCGCCAGCAGCTTCGGCCCCCGAGGGGATGAGCAGTTCTTC. It translates to CASSFGPRGDEQFF.

This rearrangement joins TRBV12-3 or TRBV12-4 to TRBJ1-5; 7 bases match TRBD1. Germline trimming cut 6 bases from V and 2 bases from J; bases unmatched to any gene: 10. The CDR3 totals 16 residues. CDR3 region: CASSPRQGLGNQPQHF. CDR3 DNA sequence: TGTGCCAGCAGCCCGAGACAGGGACTTGGCAATCAGCCCCAGCATTTT.

The chain carries TRBV28 and TRBJ1-4, with a tentative D call TRBD1 (5 bases). CDR1 is MDHEN, CDR2 SYDVKM, per germline. The CDR3 consists of 15 residues. The V end lost 4 bases, the J end lost 8 bases, and 17 bases lay between the germline ends. CDR3 DNA sequence: TGTGCCAGCAGTTCCCTGGACGGGGGGGAAGAAAAACTGTTTTTT. This codes for CASSSLDGGEEKLFF.

This clonotype was counted a single time. The CDR3 reads CSARDPGSNTEAFF. The CDR3 nucleotides are TGCAGTGCTAGAGATCCCGGGTCGAACACTGAAGCTTTCTTT. V is TRBV20-1 and J is TRBJ1-1; no definite D call. The CDR3 contains 14 residues. V lost 0 bases and J lost 1, with 9 bases in between. In germline, CDR1 is DFQATT, CDR2 SNEGSKA (reference sequence).

The sample holds a few counts of this clonotype. The chain carries TRBV12-3 or TRBV12-4 and TRBJ2-5, with D possibly called TRBD1 or TRBD2 (6 bases each). The CDR3 loop spans 15 amino acids. The ends were cut back, 5 bases at V and 5 bases at J, with 18 bases in the middle. CDR3 sequence reads: CASSAHPRGQETQYF. CDR3 sequence (DNA): TGTGCCAGCAGTGCCCACCCCCGGGGGCAGGAGACCCAGTACTTC.

The sample holds many counts of this clonotype. The chain links TRBV7-2 to TRBJ2-5, with 12 positions matching TRBD1. The CDR3 totals 15 residues. CDR1 and CDR2 from the germline V gene are SGHTA and FQGNSA. Trimming removed 4 bases from V and 4 bases from J; junction bases left unmatched: 4. CDR3 residues: CASSSGQGAGETQYF. The CDR3 bases are TGTGCCAGCAGCTCGGGACAGGGGGCGGGAGAGACCCAGTACTTC. Combining the CDR3 with reference TRBV7-2 and TRBJ2-5 gives the whole variable domain GAGVSQSPSNKVTEKGKDVELRCDPISGHTALYWYRQSLGQGLEFLIYFQGNSAPDKSGLPSDRFSAERTGGSVSTLTIQRTQQEDSAVYLCASSSGQGAGETQYFGPGTRLLVL.

This clonotype has more than one count but fewer than ten. The V gene is TRBV5-1, the J gene TRBJ1-1, with 10 nucleotides matching TRBD1. The V gene end was trimmed by 2 bases and the J gene end by 2 bases; junction bases not matched to a gene: 6. This CDR3 spans 16 amino acids. CDR1 and CDR2 (germline): SGHRS, YFSETQ. Here the CDR3 DNA reads TGCGCCAGCAGCTTCGGGGACAGGGGCCTAAACACTGAAGCTTTCTTT. This encodes CASSFGDRGLNTEAFF.

The rearrangement links TRBV29-1 to TRBJ1-2, with TRBD1 identical over 7 bases. CDR3 length equals 12 residues. Germline assignment: CDR1 SQVTM and CDR2 ANQGSEA. The junction had 6 bases not matched to a gene; V was cut back by 7 bases and J by 4 bases. CDR3 DNA: TGCAGCGGTGGCCGGGACAGCTATGGCTACACCTTC. This translates into CSGGRDSYGYTF.

This clonotype was seen a handful of times. The chain recombines TRBV10-3 with TRBJ1-6; 7 bases align to TRBD1. The V gene's germline CDR1 is ENHRY and CDR2 SYGVKD. The CDR3 totals 15 residues. Unmatched junction bases numbered 6, after V lost 3 bases and J lost 7 bases. CDR3 loop: CAISDRTGSNSPLHF. The CDR3 coding sequence is TGTGCCATCAGTGATCGGACAGGTTCGAATTCACCCCTCCACTTT.

This clonotype came up a few times. The V call is TRBV4-1, the J call TRBJ2-7, with 9 bases aligning to TRBD2. The CDR3 contains 16 residues. V gave up 0 bases and J gave up 7 bases; unmatched junction bases: 10. Germline V lookup: CDR1 MGHRA, CDR2 YSYEKL. The CDR3 is CASSQEVAGGPREQYF. The CDR3, as DNA: TGCGCCAGCAGCCAAGAGGTTGCGGGGGGGCCTAGGGAGCAGTACTTC.

This clonotype was detected a few times. This chain connects TRBV12-3 or TRBV12-4 to TRBJ2-2; weak D call: TRBD1 (6 bases). With 4 bases removed from V and 2 bases from J, the gap between germline ends came to 17 bases. The CDR3 runs 17 residues. The CDR3 DNA follows: TGTGCCAGCAGTTCAGAGACAGGACTTGGAAACACCGGGGAGCTGTTTTTT. Amino acids: CASSSETGLGNTGELFF.

This clonotype appeared many times. The gene calls are TRBV7-2 and TRBJ2-3; D might be TRBD2 (6 bases). V was clipped by 6 bases and J by 11 bases, with 18 bases between them. Germline V gene lookup returns CDR1 SGHTA and CDR2 FQGNSA. The CDR3 covers 13 residues. CDR3 DNA sequence: TGTGCCAGCAGACGAACCCAGGAGGGTGTGCAGTATTTT. Its protein is CASRRTQEGVQYF. Supplemented by reference TRBV7-2 and TRBJ2-3, the full variable domain reads GAGVSQSPSNKVTEKGKDVELRCDPISGHTALYWYRQSLGQGLEFLIYFQGNSAPDKSGLPSDRFSAERTGGSVSTLTIQRTQQEDSAVYLCASRRTQEGVQYFGPGTRLTVL.

The sample holds a few counts of this clonotype. This sequence joins TRBV6-2 or TRBV6-3 and TRBJ1-5, with D possibly matching TRBD1 (5 bases). Germline CDR1 and CDR2: MNHEY and SVGEGT. Trimming shortened V by 5 bases and J by 3 bases, and 20 bases separated the two germline ends. There are 17 residues in the CDR3. The CDR3, as DNA: TGTGCCAGCAGTGCCGGGACCACCACGTGGACCAATCAGCCCCAGCATTTT. Translation: CASSAGTTTWTNQPQHF.

This clonotype was counted only a few times. This rearrangement joins TRBV7-8 to TRBJ2-5, with D perhaps matching TRBD2 (5 bases). V dropped 7 bases and J dropped 5 bases, with 17 bases sitting between them. Germline V gene data show CDR1 as SGHVS and CDR2 as FQNEAQ. This CDR3 has 14 amino acids. This CDR3 reads CASILERESETQYF. The CDR3, as DNA: TGTGCCAGCATCCTGGAGAGGGAATCGGAGACCCAGTACTTC.

This clonotype was counted once. The J gene is TRBJ2-1, the V gene TRBV20-1; D unresolved. CDR1 DFQATT and CDR2 SNEGSKA come from the germline V gene (reference sequence). CDR3 length: 19 amino acids. The V end lost 0 bases, the J end lost 0 bases, and 21 bases lay between the germline ends. The chain's CDR3 is CSARDRALPSTRSYNEQFF. The CDR3 nucleotides read TGCAGTGCTAGAGATAGAGCATTACCCTCTACTCGCTCCTACAATGAGCAGTTCTTC.

V is TRBV28 and J is TRBJ1-2, with D possibly TRBD1 on 5 matching bases. Per germline, CDR1 MDHEN and CDR2 SYDVKM. V was cut by 5 bases and J by 4 bases, with 14 bases left in between. This CDR3 has 14 residues. This CDR3 is CASSPLWGIYGYTF. The CDR3 nucleotides are TGTGCCAGCAGTCCCTTATGGGGGATCTATGGCTACACCTTC.

The V call is TRBV28, the J call TRBJ1-6; D remains unclear. CDR1 and CDR2 (germline): MDHEN, SYDVKM. V shed 5 bases and J shed 0 bases, with 5 bases lying between them. The CDR3 consists of 14 residues. As DNA, the CDR3 is TGTGCCAGCAGTATGAACTCCTATAATTCACCCCTCCACTTT. This translates into CASSMNSYNSPLHF.

The chain uses TRBV6-1 and TRBJ2-7; the match to TRBD1 covers 8 bases. The length of the CDR3 is 13 residues. Germline-derived CDR1 and CDR2 are MNHNS and SASEGT. V lost 7 bases and J lost 5; bases outside the gene matches: 7. CDR3 in DNA: TGTGCCAGCATCGGGACAGGCCTCCACGAGCAGTACTTC. Residues: CASIGTGLHEQYF.

As DNA, the CDR3 is TGTGCCAGCAGCCAAGGATCAACTCGGGGAAACACCATATATTTT. Protein product: CASSQGSTRGNTIYF. The chain joins TRBV6-1 to TRBJ1-3; D remains ambiguous. V was trimmed by 6 bases and J by 4 bases, leaving 16 bases between them. Germline V gene data show CDR1 as MNHNS and CDR2 as SASEGT. The CDR3 covers 15 residues.